This TCR beta chain comes out of a study of blood T cells in healthy people across ages. This CDR3 contains 14 residues. Per the germline V gene, CDR1 is LGHDT and CDR2 is YNNKEL (reference sequence). The V end lost 2 bases, the J end lost 7 bases, and 11 bases lay between the germline ends. Then a second PCR, running roughly 6 to 12 cycles, was carried out with a sample-barcoded 5' primer and a J-beta primer mix. From the 5' RACE reads, TCRdb called clonotypes with MiXCR, one entry per CDR3 protein. The top ten hold less than 2.5% of the sample, which has roughly 1,800,000 distinct CDR3 sequences, around half seen once.

Sequencing used blood. This receptor was taken from a woman in her thirties or forties in good health. This rearrangement joins TRBV3-1 to TRBJ2-2; D not certain. The CDR3 reads CASSQTSGLGELFF. The CDR3 region has the DNA TGTGCCAGCAGCCAAACCTCGGGTCTCGGGGAGCTGTTTTTT.